This TCR beta chain originates from a study of identical twins (TCRdb year 2016). About the full investigation: To test whether fetal clonotypes persist, the study used deep sequencing on TCR alpha and beta repertoires from monozygotic twins, unrelated adults of various ages, and cord blood. Replicate twin experiments were performed at different times using different library preparation protocols to rule out contamination. Overall study results and their limits: Out-of-frame TCR alpha sequences shared between twins showed an excess of low generation-probability sequences compared with coincidental sharing between unrelated individuals. In monozygotic twins, out-of-frame TCR alpha sharing was systematically underestimated by recombination models, although the models agreed with sharing between unrelated individuals. Abundant cord blood beta clonotypes had fewer insertions, young adult naive repertoires showed a similar but weaker trend, and memory repertoires showed no such trend. Invariant T cells such as MAIT and iNKT could partly confound zero-insertion analyses, although diverse VJ usage argued against such confounding for most clonotypes. Excess twin sharing in beta out-of-frame sequences was weaker because fewer shared sequences lowered the signal-to-noise ratio. Because the same donors could not be followed over many years, conclusions were based on cross-sectional statistical analysis.

The library was generated by 5' RACE. The instrument was an Illumina HiSeq 2000. A universal primer binding site was introduced by template switching, and a unique molecular identifier was present in the final cDNA, enabling accurate counting of TCR cDNA molecules. First-strand cDNA for TCR alpha and beta chains was synthesized from specific primers in the conserved constant-segment region. Each cDNA library was double barcoded, with a SMART-Mk sample barcode plus Illumina barcodes, to control for contamination. TruSeq adapter sequences and Illumina sample barcodes were added in two successive PCR steps. TCR alpha and beta cDNA libraries were sequenced on the Illumina HiSeq platform with custom primers. Under the source paper's analysis protocol: Unique molecular identifiers were extracted from raw reads with MiGEC, and CDR3 positions were determined with MiXCR. For each individual, recombination models were inferred using an EM algorithm with the repgenHMM and IGoR tools. Shared clonotype analysis was performed with the tcR package in R, normalizing sharing by the product of cloneset sizes. To study raw recombination free of thymic and clonal selection effects, out-of-frame nonproductive sequences were analyzed. Through fastp at Q25 and MiXCR, TCRdb rebuilt clones from the public reads, retaining in-frame beta chains. Rows merge per CDR3 protein into single entries with the most common DNA and genes. TCRdb, not the original authors, processed these V and J calls. Within this sample are 350,000 to 500,000 distinct CDR3 sequences, with approximately 17% of them counted one time only. The ten biggest clones cover around 12% of the sample.

Every donor was a healthy Caucasian. Three unrelated non-twin adults were also sequenced: a male aged 18 to 30, a male aged 50 to 60 and a female aged 50 to 60. Miltenyi CD45RO+ enrichment and human naive T-cell isolation kits were used to isolate memory (CD45RO+) and naive T cells from PBMC. This clonotype was counted a few times. Its antigen is unknown. Nothing much larger sits one base from this clone, and base qualities are not available. Material for sequencing was naive T cells sorted from blood. The cell subset or site label for this specimen denotes: cells isolated with a human naive T-cell isolation kit. The sequence was collected from a man aged 50 to 60 in good health.

The DNA sequence is given as TGTGCCAGCAGTGCCGGGACAGGACGGGGAGATACGCAGTATTTT. Its translation reads: CASSAGTGRGDTQYF. Recombination connected TRBV6-2 or TRBV6-3 to TRBJ2-3; 8 central nucleotides agree with TRBD1. The CDR3 has 15 amino acids, counting the end cysteine and phenylalanine. The DNA shown is the 45-base CDR3, in frame from base 1. Trimming accounts for 5 bases at V and 5 bases at J, while the number of junction bases matched to no gene is 9. CDR1 and CDR2 are drawn from the germline V gene: MNHEY, SVGEGT.